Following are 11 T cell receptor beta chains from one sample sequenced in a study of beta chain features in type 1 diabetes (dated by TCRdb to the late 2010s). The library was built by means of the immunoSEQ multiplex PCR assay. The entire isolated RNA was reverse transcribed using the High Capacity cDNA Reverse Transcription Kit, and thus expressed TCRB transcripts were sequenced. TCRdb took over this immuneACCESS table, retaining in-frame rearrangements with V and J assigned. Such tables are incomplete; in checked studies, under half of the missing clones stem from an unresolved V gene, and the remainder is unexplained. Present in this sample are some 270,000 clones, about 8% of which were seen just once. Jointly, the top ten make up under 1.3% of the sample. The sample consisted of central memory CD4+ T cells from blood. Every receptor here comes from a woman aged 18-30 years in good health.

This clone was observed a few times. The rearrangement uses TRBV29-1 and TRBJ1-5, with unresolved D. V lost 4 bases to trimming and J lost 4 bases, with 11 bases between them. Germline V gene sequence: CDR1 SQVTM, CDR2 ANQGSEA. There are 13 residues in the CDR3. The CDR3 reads CSVGAQPNQPQHF. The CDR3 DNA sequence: TGCAGCGTTGGAGCTCAGCCGAATCAGCCCCAGCATTTT.

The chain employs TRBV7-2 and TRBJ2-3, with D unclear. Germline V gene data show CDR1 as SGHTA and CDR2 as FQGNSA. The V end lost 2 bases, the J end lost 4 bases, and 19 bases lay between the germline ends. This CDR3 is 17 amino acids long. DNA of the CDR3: TGTGCCAGCAGCTTACACAGCATCTCGCCCGGGTCAGATACGCAGTATTTT. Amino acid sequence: CASSLHSISPGSDTQYF.

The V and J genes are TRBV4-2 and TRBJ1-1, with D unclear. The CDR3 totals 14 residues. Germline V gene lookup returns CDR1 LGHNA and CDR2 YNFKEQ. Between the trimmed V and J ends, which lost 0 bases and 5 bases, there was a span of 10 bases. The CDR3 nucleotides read TGTGCCAGCAGCCAAGATTTGGGGAGGACTGAAGCTTTCTTT. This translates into CASSQDLGRTEAFF.

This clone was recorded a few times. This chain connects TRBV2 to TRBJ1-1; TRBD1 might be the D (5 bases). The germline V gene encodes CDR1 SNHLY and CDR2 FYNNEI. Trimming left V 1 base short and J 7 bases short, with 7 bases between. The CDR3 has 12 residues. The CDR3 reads CASSEVQGEAFF. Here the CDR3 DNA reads TGTGCCAGCAGTGAAGTGCAGGGTGAAGCTTTCTTT.

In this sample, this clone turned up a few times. CDR3 residues: CASSQDPDSDYGYTF. CDR3 DNA: TGCGCCAGCAGCCAAGATCCCGACAGCGACTATGGCTACACCTTC. The chain recombines TRBV4-3 with TRBJ1-2; D is perhaps TRBD1 (5 bases). The CDR3 has 15 amino acids. Per the germline V gene, CDR1 is LGHNA and CDR2 is YSLEER. Trimming took 0 bases from V and 3 from J, leaving 11 bases between them.

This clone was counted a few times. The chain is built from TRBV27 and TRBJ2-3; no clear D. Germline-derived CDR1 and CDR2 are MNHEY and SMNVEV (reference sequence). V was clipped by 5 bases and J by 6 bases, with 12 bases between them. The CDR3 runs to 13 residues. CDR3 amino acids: CASSPSVGDTQYF. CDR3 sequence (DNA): TGTGCCAGCAGTCCCTCGGTGGGGGATACGCAGTATTTT.

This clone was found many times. The CDR3 is CASSQDRPGGPQFF. As DNA, the CDR3 is TGTGCCAGCAGCCAAGATCGGCCGGGAGGGCCCCAGTTCTTC. This sequence joins TRBV14 and TRBJ2-1, with TRBD2 matching 8 bases. The CDR3 is 14 residues long. J lost 13 bases, V lost 0 bases, and 8 bases had no gene match. Germline V gives CDR1 SGHDN, CDR2 FVKESK.

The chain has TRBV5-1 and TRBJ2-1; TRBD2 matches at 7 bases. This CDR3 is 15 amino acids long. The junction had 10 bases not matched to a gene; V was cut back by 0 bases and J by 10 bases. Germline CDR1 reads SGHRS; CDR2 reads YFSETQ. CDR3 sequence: CASSLESGTTREQFF. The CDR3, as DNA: TGCGCCAGCAGCTTGGAGTCCGGGACTACAAGAGAGCAGTTCTTC.

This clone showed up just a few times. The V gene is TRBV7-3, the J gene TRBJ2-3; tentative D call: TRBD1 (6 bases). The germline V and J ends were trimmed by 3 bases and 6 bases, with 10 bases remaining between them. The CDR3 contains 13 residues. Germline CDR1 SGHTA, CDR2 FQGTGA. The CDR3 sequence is CASSFQGFDTQYF. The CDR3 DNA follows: TGTGCCAGCAGCTTCCAGGGGTTTGATACGCAGTATTTT.

The CDR3 region is CASSLSTGGHYGYTF. The CDR3 DNA sequence: TGTGCCAGCAGTCTCTCGACAGGGGGACACTATGGCTACACCTTC. This rearrangement joins TRBV28 to TRBJ1-2; TRBD1 agrees at 9 bases. The CDR3 runs to 15 residues. Germline trimming cut 5 bases from V and 3 bases from J; bases unmatched to any gene: 7. Germline CDR1 is MDHEN and CDR2 is SYDVKM.

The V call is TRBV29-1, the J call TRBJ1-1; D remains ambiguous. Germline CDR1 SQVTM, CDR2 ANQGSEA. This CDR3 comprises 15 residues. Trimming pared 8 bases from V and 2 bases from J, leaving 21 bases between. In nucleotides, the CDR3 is TGCAGCTTCCGTGGAGGGCAGGCGGTAAACACTGAAGCTTTCTTT. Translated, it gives CSFRGGQAVNTEAFF.